Described below is a single T cell receptor (beta chain) sequence and its context. The antigen is unknown. Germline V gene lookup returns CDR1 SGHRS and CDR2 YFSETQ. The V end was cut by 5 bases, the J end by 0 bases, with 9 bases between. CDR3 length equals 14 residues. This entry is derived from a study of shared clonotypes between healthy human individuals. Study results and limitations: Around 5% of naive CD4 clonotypes were common to a few donors.

Clones were sequenced by immunoSEQ multiplex PCR, and TCRdb holds only the in-frame ones, with some missing. Seen here are a few million clones, just over 90% observed once, and the top ten hold under 0.15%. The sequencing sample was made of naive CD4+ T cells sorted from blood. Noted subset: CD45RA+ positively selected. The chain recombines TRBV5-1 with TRBJ1-3; the D is unclear. This TCR derives from a man younger than 35 in good health. This chain's CDR3 is CASSYGLSGNTIYF. The CDR3 DNA follows: TGCGCCAGCAGTTACGGTCTCTCTGGAAACACCATATATTTT. The complete variable domain, with remaining parts taken from reference TRBV5-1 and TRBJ1-3, reads KAGVTQTPRYLIKTRGQQVTLSCSPISGHRSVSWYQQTPGQGLQFLFEYFSETQRNKGNFPGRFSGRQFSNSRSEMNVSTLELGDSALYLCASSYGLSGNTIYFGEGSWLTVV.